One and the same sample provided the 8 T cell receptor beta chains below, sequenced in a study of cytomegalovirus exposure and HLA in healthy donors. Primers: 60 Vbeta forward and 13 Jbeta reverse. Generated by immunoSEQ multiplex PCR, the TCRdb table keeps only in-frame clones and is missing some. The sample includes about 200,000 clones, around 76% of them seen just once. Material: PBMCs. The receptors stem from a man aged 35 to 55 in good health and CMV-seropositive.

The rearrangement joins TRBV7-9 to TRBJ1-4; possibly TRBD1 for D (5 bases). CDR3 size: 15 residues. Trimming shortened V by 2 bases and J by 8 bases, and 15 bases separated the two germline ends. In germline, CDR1 is SEHNR, CDR2 FQNEAQ (reference sequence). In DNA, the CDR3 is TGTGCCAGCAGCTTACCCCGGGGCCGGGGGGAAAAACTGTTTTTT. Protein: CASSLPRGRGEKLFF.

This chain connects TRBV27 to TRBJ1-2, with D unresolved. CDR1 is MNHEY and CDR2 is SMNVEV in the germline V gene (reference sequence). The CDR3 is 14 amino acids. The V end lost 2 bases, the J end lost 2 bases, and 9 bases lay between the germline ends. The CDR3 nucleotides are TGTGCCAGCAGTTTAGAGGCGGAGAACTATGGCTACACCTTC. Translating gives CASSLEAENYGYTF.

The chain uses TRBV6-6 and TRBJ2-5; 8 nucleotides match TRBD1. CDR3 size: 14 residues. The germline V gene has CDR1 MNHNY and CDR2 SVGAGI (reference sequence). V lost 8 bases, J lost 1 base, and 6 bases stayed unmatched. The CDR3 bases are TGTGCCAGCCTTAATACAGGGGGCCAAGAGACCCAGTACTTC. It codes for CASLNTGGQETQYF.

The chain has TRBV19 and TRBJ1-1, with D hard to call. The V end was cut by 4 bases, the J end by 7 bases, with 10 bases between. The CDR3 contains 12 residues. The germline V gene has CDR1 LNHDA and CDR2 SQIVND (reference sequence). CDR3 sequence (DNA): TGTGCCAGTAGTACGACACAGAGTGAAGCTTTCTTT. Translating gives CASSTTQSEAFF.

CDR3 coding DNA: TGTGCCAGCAGCTTCCGGTCCCTCGAGACCCAGTACTTC. Translation gives CASSFRSLETQYF. The V call is TRBV7-8, the J call TRBJ2-5; no definite D call. The V and J ends lost 3 bases and 5 bases respectively, with 10 bases between them. The V gene's germline CDR1 is SGHVS and CDR2 FQNEAQ. This CDR3 has 13 amino acids.

The CDR3 loop reads CASSLDRGYNEQFF. CDR3 coding DNA: TGCGCCAGCAGTTTGGACAGGGGTTACAATGAGCAGTTCTTC. This chain connects TRBV10-1 to TRBJ2-1; TRBD1 matches 9 bases. The CDR3 is 14 residues long. V trimming: 5 bases; J trimming: 4 bases; junction bases outside the gene matches: 3. The germline V gene has CDR1 WNHNN and CDR2 SYGVQD (reference sequence).

This clone was counted once. This chain links TRBV9 with TRBJ1-1; no clear D. The V end was cut by 0 bases, the J end by 1 base, with 7 bases between. Germline loops: CDR1 SGDLS, CDR2 YYNGEE. The CDR3 length is 14 residues. CDR3: CASSVGTGNTEAFF. Written as DNA, the CDR3 is TGTGCCAGCAGCGTAGGGACTGGGAACACTGAAGCTTTCTTT.

The CDR3 nucleotides read TGTGCCAGCAGCCAGGGGCCAGCCAAAGAGACCCAGTACTTC. Translating gives CASSQGPAKETQYF. This rearrangement joins TRBV9 to TRBJ2-5, with a tentative D call TRBD1 (6 bases). The CDR3 totals 14 residues. Germline V CDR1 and CDR2: SGDLS, YYNGEE. The V and J ends lost 4 bases and 3 bases respectively, with 13 bases between them.